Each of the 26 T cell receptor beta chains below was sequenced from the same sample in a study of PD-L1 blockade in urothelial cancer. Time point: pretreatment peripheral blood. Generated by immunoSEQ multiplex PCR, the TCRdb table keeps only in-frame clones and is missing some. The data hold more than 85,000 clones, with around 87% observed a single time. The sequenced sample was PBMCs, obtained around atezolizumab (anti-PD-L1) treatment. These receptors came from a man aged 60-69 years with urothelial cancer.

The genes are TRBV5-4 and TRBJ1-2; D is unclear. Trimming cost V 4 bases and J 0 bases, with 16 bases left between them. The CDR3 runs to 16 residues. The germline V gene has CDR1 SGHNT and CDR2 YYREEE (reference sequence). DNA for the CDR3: TGTGCCAGCAGCCCCTCAAGGGCCGGGACTAACTATGGCTACACCTTC. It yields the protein CASSPSRAGTNYGYTF. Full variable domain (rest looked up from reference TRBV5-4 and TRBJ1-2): ETGVTQSPTHLIKTRGQQVTLRCSSQSGHNTVSWYQQALGQGPQFIFQYYREEENGRGNFPPRFSGLQFPNYSSELNVNALELDDSALYLCASSPSRAGTNYGYTFGSGTRLTVV.

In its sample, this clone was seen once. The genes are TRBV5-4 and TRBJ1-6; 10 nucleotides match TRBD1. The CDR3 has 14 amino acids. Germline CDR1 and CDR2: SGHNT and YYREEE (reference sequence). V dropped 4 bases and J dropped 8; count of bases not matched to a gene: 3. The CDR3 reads CASSRDRGDSPLHF. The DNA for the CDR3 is TGTGCCAGCAGCCGGGACAGGGGTGATTCACCCCTCCACTTT.

In DNA, the CDR3 is TGTGCCAGCAGCTTGGTTGGGGGGAACTATGGCTACACCTTC. This codes for CASSLVGGNYGYTF. V usage is TRBV5-4 and J usage is TRBJ1-2, with a possible D match to TRBD1 (5 bases). The V end was cut by 0 bases, the J end by 2 bases, with 8 bases between. From germline, CDR1 is SGHNT and CDR2 YYREEE (reference sequence). CDR3 length: 14 residues. Full variable domain (outside the CDR3, taken from reference TRBV5-4 and TRBJ1-2): ETGVTQSPTHLIKTRGQQVTLRCSSQSGHNTVSWYQQALGQGPQFIFQYYREEENGRGNFPPRFSGLQFPNYSSELNVNALELDDSALYLCASSLVGGNYGYTFGSGTRLTVV.

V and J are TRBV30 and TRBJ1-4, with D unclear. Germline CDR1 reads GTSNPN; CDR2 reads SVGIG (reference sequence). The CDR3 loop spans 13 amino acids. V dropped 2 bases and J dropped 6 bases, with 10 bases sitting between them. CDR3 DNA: TGTGCCTGGAGTCCAACCGGGTATGAAAAACTGTTTTTT. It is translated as CAWSPTGYEKLFF.

The CDR3: CASTTSGDTEAFF. The CDR3 DNA is TGTGCCAGCACCACATCAGGTGACACTGAAGCTTTCTTT. The V call is TRBV5-5, the J call TRBJ1-1; D is ambiguous. Germline CDR1 reads SGHKS; CDR2 reads YYEKEE (reference sequence). Deletions cut 6 bases from V and 3 bases from J, with 12 bases between. The CDR3 extends over 13 amino acids.

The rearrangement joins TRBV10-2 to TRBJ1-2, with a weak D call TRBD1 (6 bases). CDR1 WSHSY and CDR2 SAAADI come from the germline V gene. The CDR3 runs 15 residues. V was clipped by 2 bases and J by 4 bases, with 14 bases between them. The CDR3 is CASSEEVQGIYGYTF. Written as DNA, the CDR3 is TGCGCCAGCAGTGAGGAGGTCCAGGGGATCTATGGCTACACCTTC.

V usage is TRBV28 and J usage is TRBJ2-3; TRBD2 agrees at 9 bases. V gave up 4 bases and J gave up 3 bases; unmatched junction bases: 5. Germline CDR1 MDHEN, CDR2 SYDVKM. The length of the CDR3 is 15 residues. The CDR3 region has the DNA TGTGCCAGCAGTTCAGCGGGGGGAATGACAGATACGCAGTATTTT. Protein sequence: CASSSAGGMTDTQYF.

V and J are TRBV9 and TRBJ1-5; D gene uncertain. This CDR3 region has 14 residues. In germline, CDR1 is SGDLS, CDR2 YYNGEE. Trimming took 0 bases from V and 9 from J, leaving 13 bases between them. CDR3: CASSVGISSRPQHF. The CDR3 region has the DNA TGTGCCAGCAGCGTAGGTATCAGTTCCCGGCCCCAGCATTTT.

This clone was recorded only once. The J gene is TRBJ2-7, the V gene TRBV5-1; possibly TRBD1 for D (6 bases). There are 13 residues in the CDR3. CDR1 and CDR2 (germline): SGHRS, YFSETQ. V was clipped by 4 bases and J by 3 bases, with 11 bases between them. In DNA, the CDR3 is TGCGCCAGCAGCGGAGGACAGATCTACGAGCAGTACTTC. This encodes CASSGGQIYEQYF.

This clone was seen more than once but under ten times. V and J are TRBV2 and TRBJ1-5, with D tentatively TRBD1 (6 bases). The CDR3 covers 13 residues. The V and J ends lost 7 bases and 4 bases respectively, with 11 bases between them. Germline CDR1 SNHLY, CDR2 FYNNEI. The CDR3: CASNRDLNQPQHF. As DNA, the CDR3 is TGTGCCAGCAACAGGGATCTTAATCAGCCCCAGCATTTT.

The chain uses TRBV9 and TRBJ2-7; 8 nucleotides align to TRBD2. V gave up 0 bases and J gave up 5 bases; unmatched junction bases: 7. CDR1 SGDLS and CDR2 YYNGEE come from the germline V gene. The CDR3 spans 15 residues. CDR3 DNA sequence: TGTGCCAGCAGCGTAGATACTAGCGGTCTACACGAGCAGTACTTC. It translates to CASSVDTSGLHEQYF.

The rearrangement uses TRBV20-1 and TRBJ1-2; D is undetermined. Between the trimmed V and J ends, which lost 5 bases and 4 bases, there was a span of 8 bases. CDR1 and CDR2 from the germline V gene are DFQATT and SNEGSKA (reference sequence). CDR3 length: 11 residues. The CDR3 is CSALQAYGYTF. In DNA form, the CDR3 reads TGCAGTGCTCTTCAGGCCTATGGCTACACCTTC.

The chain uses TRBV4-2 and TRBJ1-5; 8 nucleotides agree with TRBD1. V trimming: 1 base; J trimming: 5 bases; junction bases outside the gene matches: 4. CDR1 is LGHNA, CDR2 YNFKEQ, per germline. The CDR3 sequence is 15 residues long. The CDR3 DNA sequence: TGTGCCAGCAGCCAAGGTACAGGGGGGGATCAGCCCCAGCATTTT. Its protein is CASSQGTGGDQPQHF.

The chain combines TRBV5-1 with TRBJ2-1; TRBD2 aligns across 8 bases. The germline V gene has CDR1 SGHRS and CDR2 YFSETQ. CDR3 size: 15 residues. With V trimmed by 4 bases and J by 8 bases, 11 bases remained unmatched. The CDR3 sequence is CASSPLAVGADEQFF. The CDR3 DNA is TGCGCCAGCAGCCCACTAGCGGTCGGGGCGGATGAGCAGTTCTTC.

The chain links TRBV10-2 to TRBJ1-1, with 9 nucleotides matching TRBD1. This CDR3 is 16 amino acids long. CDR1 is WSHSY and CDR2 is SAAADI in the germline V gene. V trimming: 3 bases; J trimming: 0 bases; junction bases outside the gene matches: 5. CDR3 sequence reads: CASSERQGGMNTEAFF. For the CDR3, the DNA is TGCGCCAGCAGTGAACGACAGGGGGGCATGAACACTGAAGCTTTCTTT.

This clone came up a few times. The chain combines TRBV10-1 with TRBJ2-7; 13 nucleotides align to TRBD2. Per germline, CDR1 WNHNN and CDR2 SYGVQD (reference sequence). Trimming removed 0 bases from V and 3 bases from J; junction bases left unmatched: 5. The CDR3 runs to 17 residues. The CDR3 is CASSESEGLAGFYEQYF. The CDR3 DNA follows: TGCGCCAGCAGTGAGTCCGAGGGACTAGCGGGGTTCTACGAGCAGTACTTC.

CDR3 protein: CAISELGQNNQPQHF. CDR3 nucleotide sequence: TGTGCCATCAGTGAGCTGGGGCAGAATAATCAGCCCCAGCATTTT. This chain links TRBV10-3 with TRBJ1-5; D may be TRBD1 (5 bases). V was pared by 2 bases and J by 4 bases, with 12 bases between. The germline gives CDR1 ENHRY, CDR2 SYGVKD. The CDR3 runs 15 residues.

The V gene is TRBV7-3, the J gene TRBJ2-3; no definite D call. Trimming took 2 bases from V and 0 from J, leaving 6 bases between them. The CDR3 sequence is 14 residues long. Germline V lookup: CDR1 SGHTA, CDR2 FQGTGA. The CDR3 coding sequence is TGTGCCAGCAGCTTATCGGGTAGCACAGATACGCAGTATTTT. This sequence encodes CASSLSGSTDTQYF.

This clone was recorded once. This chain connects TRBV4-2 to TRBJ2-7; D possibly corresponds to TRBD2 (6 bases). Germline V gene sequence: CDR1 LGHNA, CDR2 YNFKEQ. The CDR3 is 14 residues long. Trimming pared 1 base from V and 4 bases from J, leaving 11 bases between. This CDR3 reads CASSQGIGGYEQYF. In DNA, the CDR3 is TGTGCCAGCAGCCAAGGAATCGGGGGTTACGAGCAGTACTTC.

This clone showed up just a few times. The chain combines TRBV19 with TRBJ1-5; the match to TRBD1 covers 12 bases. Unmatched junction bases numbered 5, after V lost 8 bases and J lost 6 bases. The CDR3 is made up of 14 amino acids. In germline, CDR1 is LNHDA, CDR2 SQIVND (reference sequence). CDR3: CASGGQGAGQPQHF. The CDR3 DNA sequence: TGTGCCAGTGGGGGACAGGGGGCCGGTCAGCCCCAGCATTTT.

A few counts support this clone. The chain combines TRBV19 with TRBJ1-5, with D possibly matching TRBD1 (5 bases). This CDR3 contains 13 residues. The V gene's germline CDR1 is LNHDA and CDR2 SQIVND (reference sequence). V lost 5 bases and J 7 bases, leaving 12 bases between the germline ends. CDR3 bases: TGTGCCAGTAGTGCCCAGGGTGAACAGCCCCAGCATTTT. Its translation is CASSAQGEQPQHF.

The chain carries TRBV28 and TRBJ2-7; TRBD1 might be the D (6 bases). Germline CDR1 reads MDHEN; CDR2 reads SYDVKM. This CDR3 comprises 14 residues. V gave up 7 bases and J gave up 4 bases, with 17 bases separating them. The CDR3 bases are TGTGCCAGCACCAACTCAGGGGCCAAATACGAGCAGTACTTC. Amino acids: CASTNSGAKYEQYF.

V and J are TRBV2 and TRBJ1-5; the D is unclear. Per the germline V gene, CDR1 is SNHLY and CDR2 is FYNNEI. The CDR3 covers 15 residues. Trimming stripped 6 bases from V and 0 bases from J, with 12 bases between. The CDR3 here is CASRLEGASNQPQHF. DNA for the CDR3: TGTGCCAGCAGGCTAGAGGGCGCTAGCAATCAGCCCCAGCATTTT.

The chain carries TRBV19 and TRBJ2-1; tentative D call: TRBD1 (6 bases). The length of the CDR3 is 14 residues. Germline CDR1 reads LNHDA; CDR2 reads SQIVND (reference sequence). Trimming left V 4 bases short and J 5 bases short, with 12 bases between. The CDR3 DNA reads TGTGCCAGTAGTAGGGGGCGCCAAAACAATGAGCAGTTCTTC. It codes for CASSRGRQNNEQFF.

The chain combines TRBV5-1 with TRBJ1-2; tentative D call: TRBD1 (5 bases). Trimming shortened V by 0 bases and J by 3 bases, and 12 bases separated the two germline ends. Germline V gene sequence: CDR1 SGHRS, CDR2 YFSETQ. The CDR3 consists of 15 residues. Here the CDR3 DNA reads TGCGCCAGCAGCTTGGGGGGCCAAGGGGACTATGGCTACACCTTC. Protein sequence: CASSLGGQGDYGYTF.

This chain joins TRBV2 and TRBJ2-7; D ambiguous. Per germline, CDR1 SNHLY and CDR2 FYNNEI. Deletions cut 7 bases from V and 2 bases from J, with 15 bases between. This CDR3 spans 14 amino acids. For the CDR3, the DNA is TGTGCCAGCACCGAGGAACATGCAACCTACGAGCAGTACTTC. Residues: CASTEEHATYEQYF.